Shown below are 26 T cell receptor beta chains from a single sample sequenced in a study of CD8+CD57+ T cells in acquired aplastic anemia. The patients chosen for sequencing had shown expansion of CD8+CD57+ cells (detected by flow cytometry). Researchers used genomic DNA as the template to profile TCR beta VDJ and CDR3. MiXCR was run by TCRdb on the reads, yielding one entry per CDR3 protein. In the table there are approximately 120,000 distinct CDR3 sequences, over 30% of which are singletons. The specimen sequenced was sorted CD4+, CD8+, or CD8+CD57+ T cells (not recorded which) from PBMCs. The receptor source for this set is a human donor with aplastic anemia.

This clonotype has at least ten counts. The chain recombines TRBV19 with TRBJ1-2; 9 nucleotides match TRBD1. After removal of 5 bases from V and 12 bases from J, the junction contained 7 bases not matched to a gene. CDR1 is LNHDA and CDR2 is SQIVND in the germline V gene (reference sequence). The CDR3 spans 12 residues. The CDR3 region has the DNA TGTGCCAGTAGTGTACGACAGGGGGTCGACACCTTC. Translation gives CASSVRQGVDTF.

The sample holds many counts of this clonotype. The rearrangement joins TRBV5-1 to TRBJ2-3; TRBD1 is a possible D gene (5 bases). The V gene lost 4 bases and the J gene lost 7 bases, with 7 bases spanning the gap. The CDR3 length is 11 residues. Germline CDR1 SGHRS, CDR2 YFSETQ. The CDR3 spells CASSRQNTQYF. CDR3 DNA: TGCGCCAGCAGCAGACAGAATACGCAGTATTTT. Complete variable domain (other parts from reference TRBV5-1 and TRBJ2-3): KAGVTQTPRYLIKTRGQQVTLSCSPISGHRSVSWYQQTPGQGLQFLFEYFSETQRNKGNFPGRFSGRQFSNSRSEMNVSTLELGDSALYLCASSRQNTQYFGPGTRLTVL.

The chain carries TRBV24-1 and TRBJ2-7, with TRBD2 as a possible D gene (5 bases). V gave up 3 bases and J gave up 5 bases, with 7 bases separating them. Per the germline V gene, CDR1 is KGHDR and CDR2 is SFDVKD. The CDR3 is 12 residues long. The chain's CDR3 is CATSDAGHEQYV. CDR3 nucleotide sequence: TGTGCCACCAGTGATGCGGGCCACGAGCAGTACGTC.

This clonotype was counted between two and nine times. One junction end disagrees with the germline gene, perhaps due to a read error. V usage is TRBV7-2 and J usage is TRBJ1-6; D is possibly TRBD1 (6 bases). Germline V CDR1 and CDR2: SGHTA, FQGNSA. This CDR3 contains 15 residues. Here the CDR3 reads CASSLGLQGNSPPHF. CDR3 bases: TGTGCCAGCAGCTTAGGGCTACAGGGAAATTCACCCCCCCACTTT.

The genes are TRBV9 and TRBJ2-3; perhaps TRBD2 as D (5 bases). The CDR3 contains 13 residues. V was trimmed by 2 bases and J by 6 bases, leaving 10 bases between them. Germline V gene sequence: CDR1 SGDLS, CDR2 YYNGEE. CDR3 nucleotides: TGTGCCAGCAGCGTTGCCACGGGGGATACGCAGTATTTT. The encoded protein is CASSVATGDTQYF.

Notes on this clonotype: With a much larger clone just one base away, this may be a read error. The V gene is TRBV12-3 or TRBV12-4, the J gene TRBJ1-2; D perhaps matches TRBD1 (5 bases). This CDR3 has 13 amino acids. The CDR3 reads CASREGRNYGYIF. In DNA, the CDR3 is TGTGCCAGCAGAGAGGGGCGCAACTATGGCTACATCTTC.

As to this clonotype: At one end the junction does not follow the germline gene, possibly because of a read error. The chain has TRBV6-1 and TRBJ1-6; 8 bases are a match to TRBD1. CDR3 size: 15 residues. Germline V gene sequence: CDR1 MNHNS, CDR2 SASEGT. The CDR3 loop reads CTSSTRTGTWEPLHF. The CDR3 DNA reads TGTACCAGCAGCACCCGGACAGGGACATGGGAACCCCTCCACTTT.

This chain joins TRBV10-3 and TRBJ1-6; 8 bases are shared with TRBD1. This CDR3 region has 15 residues. The ends lost 3 bases at V and 6 bases at J; junction bases unmatched: 4. Germline loops: CDR1 ENHRY, CDR2 SYGVKD. The CDR3, as DNA: TGTGCCATCAGTGACCAGCAGGGGGCTAATTCACCCCTCCACTTT. Translated: CAISDQQGANSPLHF.

This clonotype came up many times. The chain links TRBV6-1 to TRBJ1-5; 7 nucleotides align to TRBD1. Germline V gene sequence: CDR1 MNHNS, CDR2 SASEGT. This CDR3 region has 15 residues. The junction had 13 bases not matched to a gene; V was cut back by 8 bases and J by 6 bases. In DNA, the CDR3 is TGTGCCAGCTCTTCCGGGACAGCAGGGGGTCAGCCCCAGCATTTT. Protein: CASSSGTAGGQPQHF.

The rearrangement links TRBV20-1 to TRBJ2-6; no clear D gene. Trimming cost V 6 bases and J 2 bases, with 5 bases left between them. This CDR3 region has 12 residues. Per germline, CDR1 DFQATT and CDR2 SNEGSKA (reference sequence). CDR3: CSAPAGANVLTF. The CDR3 DNA sequence: TGCAGTGCCCCGGCTGGGGCCAACGTCCTGACTTTC.

This sequence joins TRBV4-3 and TRBJ2-2; possibly TRBD2 for D (5 bases). CDR1 and CDR2 from the germline V gene are LGHNA and YSLEER. The CDR3 runs 14 residues. Trimming took off 5 bases at V and 5 bases at J, with 12 bases between the two ends. The CDR3 DNA is TGCGCCAGCAGCGGCACAGAGGGTACCGGGGAGCTGTTTTTT. It yields the protein CASSGTEGTGELFF.

This clonotype was picked up many times. This chain links TRBV5-1 with TRBJ1-5, with a possible D match to TRBD1 (6 bases). This CDR3 is 14 amino acids long. Deletions cut 6 bases from V and 3 bases from J, with 13 bases between. The germline V gene encodes CDR1 SGHRS and CDR2 YFSETQ. The CDR3 DNA reads as TGCGCCAGCACAAGGACAGAAAACAATCAGCCCCAGCATTTT. Translated: CASTRTENNQPQHF.

This chain uses TRBV19 with TRBJ1-2; 7 positions agree with TRBD1. This CDR3 is 15 amino acids long. Trimming at V came to 7 bases and at J to 2 bases, leaving 10 bases not matched to a gene. Germline loops: CDR1 LNHDA, CDR2 SQIVND (reference sequence). The CDR3 DNA is TGTGCCAGTAATCCGAGACAGGGAGAGAACTATGGCTACACCTTC. This codes for CASNPRQGENYGYTF.

This clonotype was seen once. The chain has TRBV24-1 and TRBJ1-3, with D perhaps TRBD1 (5 bases). The CDR3 is 16 residues long. The V and J ends lost 2 bases and 0 bases respectively, with 10 bases between them. Germline V gene sequence: CDR1 KGHDR, CDR2 SFDVKD. This chain's CDR3 is CATSDSQASSGNTIYF. For the CDR3, the DNA is TGTGCCACCAGTGATTCACAGGCGAGCTCTGGAAACACCATATATTTT.

This clonotype was found many times. The CDR3, as DNA: TGCGCCAGCAGCCAAGGTGAGACAGGGCACAACACTGAAGCTTTCTTT. It codes for CASSQGETGHNTEAFF. The chain is built from TRBV4-1 and TRBJ1-1; TRBD1 aligns across 7 bases. J gave up 2 bases and V 1 base, and 7 bases lay outside the gene matches. Germline CDR1 MGHRA, CDR2 YSYEKL. The CDR3 length is 16 residues.

This clonotype was detected a few times. The chain is built from TRBV4-1 and TRBJ2-3; weak D call: TRBD2 (6 bases). Germline-derived CDR1 and CDR2 are MGHRA and YSYEKL. Trimming removed 0 bases from V and 5 bases from J, with 21 bases in between. This CDR3 comprises 18 residues. CDR3 coding DNA: TGCGCCAGCAGCCAAGATGCGCCTTTAGCGGATGCGATAGATACGCAGTATTTT. Translated, it gives CASSQDAPLADAIDTQYF.

This clonotype was recorded many times. The chain links TRBV9 to TRBJ1-6, with D possibly TRBD1 on 5 matching bases. The V and J ends lost 0 bases and 0 bases respectively, with 13 bases between them. The germline V gene encodes CDR1 SGDLS and CDR2 YYNGEE. The CDR3 runs 18 residues. The CDR3 region has the DNA TGTGCCAGCAGCGTAGAGGACCCAGGGAGCTCCTATAATTCACCCCTCCACTTT. It codes for CASSVEDPGSSYNSPLHF. The full variable domain, rest sourced from reference TRBV9 and TRBJ1-6, is DSGVTQTPKHLITATGQRVTLRCSPRSGDLSVYWYQQSLDQGLQFLIQYYNGEERAKGNILERFSAQQFPDLHSELNLSSLELGDSALYFCASSVEDPGSSYNSPLHFGNGTRLTVT.

This chain joins TRBV10-3 and TRBJ2-7; D is perhaps TRBD1 (6 bases). Germline lookup yields CDR1 ENHRY and CDR2 SYGVKD. Trimming took off 10 bases at V and 8 bases at J, with 18 bases between the two ends. CDR3 length: 12 amino acids. The CDR3 protein is CASRGTADKQYF. In DNA form, the CDR3 reads TGTGCCAGCAGGGGTACGGCAGACAAGCAGTACTTC.

Many counts were recorded for this clonotype. The chain links TRBV9 to TRBJ1-1; D is ambiguous. Germline CDR1 SGDLS, CDR2 YYNGEE. This CDR3 spans 15 amino acids. The V end was cut by 0 bases, the J end by 4 bases, with 13 bases between. The CDR3 spells CASSVEGQPLTEAFF. The CDR3, as DNA: TGTGCCAGCAGCGTAGAAGGGCAGCCGCTCACTGAAGCTTTCTTT.

This clonotype has a count of ten or more. V is TRBV6-5 and J is TRBJ1-5; no clear D. This CDR3 region has 14 residues. V lost 2 bases and J 0 bases, leaving 5 bases between the germline ends. Germline-derived CDR1 and CDR2 are MNHEY and SVGAGI. CDR3 sequence: CASSYRDSNQPQHF. CDR3 nucleotide sequence: TGTGCCAGCAGTTACAGGGATAGCAATCAGCCCCAGCATTTT.

The table lists this clonotype with many counts. The rearrangement uses TRBV20-1 and TRBJ1-5, with a weak D call TRBD1 (5 bases). Germline V CDR1 and CDR2: DFQATT, SNEGSKA (reference sequence). With 5 bases removed from V and 4 bases from J, the gap between germline ends came to 9 bases. This CDR3 is 12 amino acids long. The CDR3 loop reads CSAWGVNQPQHF. As DNA, the CDR3 is TGCAGTGCTTGGGGGGTGAATCAGCCCCAGCATTTT.

V gene TRBV15 combines with J gene TRBJ2-1; D uncertain. CDR1 is LNHNV, CDR2 YYDKDF, per germline (reference sequence). V lost 2 bases to trimming and J lost 6 bases, with 5 bases between them. CDR3 size: 12 residues. The CDR3 DNA reads TGTGCCACCAGCAGACTGCCCAATGAGCAGTTCTTC. Translation: CATSRLPNEQFF.

The chain uses TRBV6-5 and TRBJ2-1; maybe TRBD2 (7 bases). CDR3 length equals 15 residues. Germline V CDR1 and CDR2: MNHEY, SVGAGI. V lost 7 bases and J 2 bases, leaving 15 bases between the germline ends. The DNA of the CDR3 is TGTGCCAGCATTAAGTCGGGGGGCGCCTACAATGAGCAGTTCTTC. Encoded protein: CASIKSGGAYNEQFF.

In its sample, this clonotype was seen a few times. This may stem from a read error, because a much larger clone lies one nucleotide away. The J gene is TRBJ1-1, the V gene TRBV14, with D perhaps TRBD1 (6 bases). The CDR3 runs 15 residues. V dropped 8 bases and J dropped 1 base, with 17 bases sitting between them. CDR1 is SGHDN, CDR2 FVKESK, per germline. CDR3 coding DNA: TGTGCCAGCGGCGGACGACAGGACCCGAACACTGAAGCTTTCTTT. Its translation: CASGGRQDPNTEAFF.

In its sample, this clonotype was seen many times. V is TRBV6-5 and J is TRBJ1-2; 9 nucleotides agree with TRBD1. This CDR3 comprises 15 residues. V shed 4 bases, J shed 2 bases, and the junction held 5 bases outside the gene matches. Germline V gene sequence: CDR1 MNHEY, CDR2 SVGAGI. CDR3 coding DNA: TGTGCCAGCAGTTCGGGGACAGGGCAAAACTATGGCTACACCTTC. It specifies CASSSGTGQNYGYTF.

The chain has TRBV18 and TRBJ1-2; no definite D call. Deletions cut 5 bases from V and 4 bases from J, with 11 bases between. CDR3 length: 13 amino acids. CDR1 and CDR2 from the germline V gene are KGHSH and LQKENI. CDR3 sequence reads: CASSGRGGYGYTF. The CDR3 DNA reads as TGTGCCAGCTCAGGACGGGGAGGCTATGGCTACACCTTC.